The text below deals with one T cell receptor (beta chain). The TCRbeta library incorporated unique molecular identifiers. TCRdb fed the PCR reads into MiXCR, producing one record per CDR3 protein. Of 600,000 to 700,000 distinct CDR3 sequences listed, around 13% are singletons. These data are taken from a study of T-cell reconstitution after alpha-beta-depleted transplantation in children. CDR1 is SGHKS and CDR2 is YYEKEE in the germline V gene (reference sequence). The V end was cut by 0 bases, the J end by 5 bases, with 11 bases between. This CDR3 is 15 amino acids long. The origin of this receptor is a girl aged 2 to 10 with congenital amegakaryocytic thrombocytopenia, due to receive a stem cell transplant. The chain is built from TRBV5-5 and TRBJ2-2, with D possibly matching TRBD1 (5 bases). The sequences come from PBMCs, collected before TCRalphabeta/CD19-depleted stem cell transplant. DNA of the CDR3: TGTGCCAGCAGCTTGGCCTCATCAGGGACCGGGGAGCTGTTTTTT. Its translation: CASSLASSGTGELFF.